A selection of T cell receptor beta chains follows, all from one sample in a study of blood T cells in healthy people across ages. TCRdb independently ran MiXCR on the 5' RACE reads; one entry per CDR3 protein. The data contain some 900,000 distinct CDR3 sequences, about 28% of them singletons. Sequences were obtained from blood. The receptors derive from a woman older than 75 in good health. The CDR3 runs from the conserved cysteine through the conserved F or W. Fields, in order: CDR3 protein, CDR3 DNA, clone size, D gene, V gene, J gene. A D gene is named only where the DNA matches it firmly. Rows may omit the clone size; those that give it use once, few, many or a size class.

CDR3 protein: CASSLYRAGASGYTF; CDR3 DNA: TGTGCCAGCAGTTTATACCGGGCGGGGGCAAGTGGCTACACCTTC; clone size: .; D gene: .; V gene: TRBV27; J gene: TRBJ1-2
CDR3 protein: CASSKLGTGGDEQFF; CDR3 DNA: TGTGCCAGCAGTAAGCTGGGTACCGGGGGCGATGAGCAGTTCTTC; clone size: .; D gene: .; V gene: TRBV7-9; J gene: TRBJ2-1
CDR3 protein: CASSPGASSTEAFF; CDR3 DNA: TGTGCCAGCAGCCCAGGGGCCAGTAGCACTGAAGCTTTCTTT; clone size: few; D gene: .; V gene: TRBV7-6; J gene: TRBJ1-1
CDR3 protein: CASSQGLAERADTEYF; CDR3 DNA: TGTGCCAGCAGCCAGGGACTAGCGGAGAGAGCAGATACGGAGTATTTT; clone size: .; D gene: TRBD2; V gene: TRBV12-3/TRBV12-4; J gene: TRBJ2-3
CDR3 protein: CSARDRRSSGGLETQYF; CDR3 DNA: TGCAGTGCTAGAGATCGTAGGTCTAGCGGGGGGTTAGAGACCCAGTACTTC; clone size: many; D gene: TRBD2; V gene: TRBV20-1; J gene: TRBJ2-5
CDR3 protein: CASSQGTSGGPEQYF; CDR3 DNA: TGCGCCAGCAGCCAAGGAACTAGCGGGGGACCTGAGCAGTACTTC; clone size: many; D gene: TRBD2; V gene: TRBV4-3; J gene: TRBJ2-7
CDR3 protein: CASSLEQGFNQPQHF; CDR3 DNA: TGTGCCAGCAGCTTAGAGCAGGGGTTCAATCAGCCCCAGCATTTT; clone size: .; D gene: .; V gene: TRBV7-2; J gene: TRBJ1-5
CDR3 protein: CSAPDGYEAFF; CDR3 DNA: TGCAGTGCCCCGGACGGATATGAAGCTTTCTTT; clone size: many; D gene: .; V gene: TRBV20-1; J gene: TRBJ1-1
CDR3 protein: CATASGGANTQYF; CDR3 DNA: TGTGCCACCGCTAGCGGGGGGGCGAATACGCAGTATTTT; clone size: .; D gene: TRBD2; V gene: TRBV24-1; J gene: TRBJ2-3
CDR3 protein: CARSLNRVSEQYF; CDR3 DNA: TGTGCCAGAAGCTTAAACAGGGTATCGGAGCAGTACTTC; clone size: .; D gene: .; V gene: TRBV5-3; J gene: TRBJ2-7
CDR3 protein: CASSLWQTTGELFF; CDR3 DNA: TGTGCCAGCAGTTTATGGCAGACCACCGGGGAGCTGTTTTTT; clone size: few; D gene: .; V gene: TRBV28; J gene: TRBJ2-2
CDR3 protein: CATSRDLDSGGTQYF; CDR3 DNA: TGTGCCACCAGCAGAGATCTGGATAGCGGGGGTACGCAGTATTTT; clone size: many; D gene: TRBD2; V gene: TRBV15; J gene: TRBJ2-3
CDR3 protein: CSARNLLEGASTDTQYF; CDR3 DNA: TGCAGTGCTAGAAACTTGCTGGAGGGAGCAAGCACAGATACGCAGTATTTT; clone size: .; D gene: .; V gene: TRBV20-1; J gene: TRBJ2-3
CDR3 protein: CASSLAGQQEAQYF; CDR3 DNA: TGCGCCAGCAGCTTAGCGGGACAGCAAGAGGCCCAGTACTTC; clone size: .; D gene: .; V gene: TRBV7-2; J gene: TRBJ2-5
CDR3 protein: CAWSVKVAGGLDTQYF; CDR3 DNA: TGTGCCTGGAGTGTCAAAGTAGCGGGGGGGCTGGATACGCAGTATTTT; clone size: few; D gene: TRBD2; V gene: TRBV30; J gene: TRBJ2-3
CDR3 protein: CASSYAGSLLETQYF; CDR3 DNA: TGTGCCAGCAGTTACGCGGGCAGCTTGTTGGAGACCCAGTACTTC; clone size: many; D gene: .; V gene: TRBV6-2/TRBV6-3; J gene: TRBJ2-5
CDR3 protein: CASSLYRAERGYTF; CDR3 DNA: TGTGCCAGCAGCTTATACCGGGCCGAAAGGGGCTACACCTTC; clone size: few; D gene: .; V gene: TRBV7-2; J gene: TRBJ1-2
CDR3 protein: CASRNCGTDNTEAFF; CDR3 DNA: TGTGCCAGCAGAAATTGCGGGACAGACAACACTGAAGCTTTCTTT; clone size: .; D gene: TRBD1; V gene: TRBV6-2/TRBV6-3; J gene: TRBJ1-1
CDR3 protein: CASSAGQGTYNEQFF; CDR3 DNA: TGTGCCAGCAGCGCAGGACAGGGGACCTACAATGAGCAGTTCTTC; clone size: many; D gene: TRBD1; V gene: TRBV9; J gene: TRBJ2-1
CDR3 protein: CASSVTGFLYGYTF; CDR3 DNA: TGTGCCAGCAGCGTCACGGGTTTTCTCTATGGCTACACCTTC; clone size: .; D gene: .; V gene: TRBV7-8; J gene: TRBJ1-2
CDR3 protein: CSARVGQENIQYF; CDR3 DNA: TGCAGTGCTAGAGTGGGACAAGAAAACATTCAGTACTTC; clone size: .; D gene: .; V gene: TRBV20-1; J gene: TRBJ2-4
CDR3 protein: CASSQERLAGGRNEQFF; CDR3 DNA: TGCGCCAGCAGCCAAGAGAGGCTAGCGGGGGGGCGAAATGAGCAGTTCTTC; clone size: many; D gene: TRBD2; V gene: TRBV4-3; J gene: TRBJ2-1
CDR3 protein: CSATDPGGSNQPQHF; CDR3 DNA: TGCAGTGCTACAGATCCTGGGGGCTCCAATCAGCCCCAGCATTTT; clone size: few; D gene: .; V gene: TRBV20-1; J gene: TRBJ1-5
CDR3 protein: CASSSLTGAYEQYF; CDR3 DNA: TGTGCCAGCAGTTCCCTGACAGGGGCCTACGAGCAGTACTTC; clone size: .; D gene: TRBD1; V gene: TRBV12-3/TRBV12-4; J gene: TRBJ2-7
CDR3 protein: CASSCWSKNTEAFF; CDR3 DNA: TGTGCCAGCAGCTGTTGGAGCAAGAACACTGAAGCTTTCTTT; clone size: .; D gene: .; V gene: TRBV7-9; J gene: TRBJ1-1
CDR3 protein: CASSISSNTDTQYF; CDR3 DNA: TGTGCCAGTAGTATCTCCTCAAACACAGATACGCAGTATTTT; clone size: .; D gene: .; V gene: TRBV19; J gene: TRBJ2-3
CDR3 protein: CSATSGSYEQYF; CDR3 DNA: TGCAGTGCTACTTCTGGCTCCTACGAGCAGTACTTC; clone size: few; D gene: .; V gene: TRBV20-1; J gene: TRBJ2-7
CDR3 protein: CASSRGTGHGAENIQYF; CDR3 DNA: TGTGCCAGCAGCAGAGGGACAGGGCATGGAGCAGAAAACATTCAGTACTTC; clone size: many; D gene: TRBD1; V gene: TRBV4-2; J gene: TRBJ2-4
CDR3 protein: CASSIEPGGFNTEAFF; CDR3 DNA: TGTGCCAGCAGCATAGAGCCCGGGGGCTTTAACACTGAAGCTTTCTTT; clone size: many; D gene: .; V gene: TRBV7-2; J gene: TRBJ1-1
CDR3 protein: CASSLSYRNTEAFF; CDR3 DNA: TGTGCCAGCAGTTTATCGTATAGGAACACTGAAGCTTTCTTT; clone size: few; D gene: .; V gene: TRBV12-3/TRBV12-4; J gene: TRBJ1-1
CDR3 protein: CASSLARIPYEQYF; CDR3 DNA: TGTGCCAGCAGCTTAGCCAGGATCCCCTACGAGCAGTACTTC; clone size: once; D gene: .; V gene: TRBV7-2; J gene: TRBJ2-7
CDR3 protein: CASSLAVGDTQYF; CDR3 DNA: TGCGCCAGCAGCTTGGCTGTGGGGGATACGCAGTATTTT; clone size: many; D gene: .; V gene: TRBV5-1; J gene: TRBJ2-3
CDR3 protein: CASSPRVDRIPGELFF; CDR3 DNA: TGTGCCAGCAGCCCAAGGGTCGACAGAATTCCCGGGGAGCTGTTTTTT; clone size: .; D gene: .; V gene: TRBV7-2; J gene: TRBJ2-2
CDR3 protein: CSASGAERSMGGDGYTF; CDR3 DNA: TGCAGTGCTAGTGGGGCGGAACGGTCCATGGGAGGGGATGGCTACACCTTT; clone size: .; D gene: .; V gene: TRBV20-1; J gene: TRBJ1-2
CDR3 protein: CSAPDRGKSDTQYF; CDR3 DNA: TGCAGTGCTCCCGACAGGGGGAAGTCAGATACGCAGTATTTT; clone size: .; D gene: TRBD1; V gene: TRBV20-1; J gene: TRBJ2-3
CDR3 protein: CASTMGSALSYGYTF; CDR3 DNA: TGTGCCAGCACGATGGGCAGTGCCTTGAGCTATGGCTACACCTTC; clone size: once; D gene: .; V gene: TRBV5-5; J gene: TRBJ1-2
CDR3 protein: CASSCFGGTTEAFF; CDR3 DNA: TGTGCCAGCAGTTGTTTTGGGGGGACCACTGAAGCTTTCTTT; clone size: .; D gene: .; V gene: TRBV12-3/TRBV12-4; J gene: TRBJ1-1
CDR3 protein: CASSQTRDSPPHF; CDR3 DNA: TGTGCCAGCAGCCAGACCAGAGATTCACCCCCCCACTTT; clone size: .; D gene: .; V gene: TRBV14; J gene: TRBJ1-6
CDR3 protein: CASRSDRGSNQPQHF; CDR3 DNA: TGTGCCAGCAGATCCGACAGGGGTAGCAATCAGCCCCAGCATTTT; clone size: .; D gene: TRBD1; V gene: TRBV6-5; J gene: TRBJ1-5
CDR3 protein: CSISSGQGRPDTQYF; CDR3 DNA: TGCAGTATCTCAAGTGGACAGGGGAGGCCAGATACGCAGTATTTT; clone size: many; D gene: TRBD1; V gene: TRBV29-1; J gene: TRBJ2-3
CDR3 protein: CASSSRAYGEAFF; CDR3 DNA: TGTGCCAGCAGCTCGCGGGCTTACGGGGAAGCTTTCTTT; clone size: .; D gene: .; V gene: TRBV5-4; J gene: TRBJ1-1
CDR3 protein: CSARPGPYEQYF; CDR3 DNA: TGCAGTGCTAGACCCGGTCCCTACGAGCAGTACTTC; clone size: many; D gene: .; V gene: TRBV20-1; J gene: TRBJ2-7
CDR3 protein: CASSYFAWERTEAFF; CDR3 DNA: TGTGCCAGCAGTTACTTCGCCTGGGAACGCACTGAAGCTTTCTTT; clone size: many; D gene: .; V gene: TRBV6-2/TRBV6-3; J gene: TRBJ1-1
CDR3 protein: CASSYSRQSGDEQFF; CDR3 DNA: TGTGCCAGCAGTTACTCCCGTCAATCGGGGGATGAGCAGTTCTTC; clone size: many; D gene: .; V gene: TRBV6-6; J gene: TRBJ2-1
CDR3 protein: CASSLDPQGRAEAFF; CDR3 DNA: TGCGCCAGCAGCTTGGATCCTCAGGGTAGGGCTGAAGCTTTCTTT; clone size: few; D gene: .; V gene: TRBV5-1; J gene: TRBJ1-1
CDR3 protein: CASSPWTGELQPQHF; CDR3 DNA: TGTGCCAGCAGTCCATGGACAGGGGAGCTTCAGCCCCAGCATTTT; clone size: .; D gene: TRBD1; V gene: TRBV27; J gene: TRBJ1-5
CDR3 protein: CASSPPSQNTGELFF; CDR3 DNA: TGTGCCAGCTCACCACCTTCACAGAACACCGGGGAGCTGTTTTTT; clone size: .; D gene: .; V gene: TRBV18; J gene: TRBJ2-2
CDR3 protein: CASSQDKGADGNIQYF; CDR3 DNA: TGCGCCAGCAGCCAAGATAAGGGGGCTGACGGAAACATTCAGTACTTC; clone size: few; D gene: TRBD1; V gene: TRBV4-3; J gene: TRBJ2-4
CDR3 protein: CASSLGTGIRQETQYF; CDR3 DNA: TGTGCCAGCAGCTTAGGGACAGGGATACGGCAAGAGACCCAGTACTTC; clone size: many; D gene: TRBD1; V gene: TRBV7-8; J gene: TRBJ2-5